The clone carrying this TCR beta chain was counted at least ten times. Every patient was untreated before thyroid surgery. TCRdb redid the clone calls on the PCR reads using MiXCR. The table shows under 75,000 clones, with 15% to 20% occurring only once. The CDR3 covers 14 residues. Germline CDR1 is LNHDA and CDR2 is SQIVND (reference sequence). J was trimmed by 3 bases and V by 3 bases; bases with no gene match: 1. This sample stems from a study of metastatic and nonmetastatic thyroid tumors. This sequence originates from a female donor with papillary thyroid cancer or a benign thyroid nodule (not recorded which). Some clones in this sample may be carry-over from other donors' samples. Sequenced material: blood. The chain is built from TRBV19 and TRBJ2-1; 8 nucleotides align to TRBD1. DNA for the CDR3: TGTGCCAGTAGTATGGGACAGGTCTACAATGAGCAGTTCTTC. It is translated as CASSMGQVYNEQFF.